This TCR beta chain appears in the sequencing data of a study of type 1 and type 2 diabetes patients. The sample holds a few counts of this clonotype. PCR was run on genomic DNA. A primer set of 30 forward and 13 reverse primers amplified the CDR3. TCRdb used MiXCR to reprocess the multiplex PCR reads, holding one entry per CDR3 protein. The sample contains approximately 260,000 distinct CDR3 sequences, roughly 44% of which appear only once. CDR3 length equals 15 residues. CDR1 SGHAT and CDR2 FQDESV come from the germline V gene (reference sequence). The V segment lost 3 bases and the J segment 3 bases; nucleotides outside the gene matches: 2.

Sequencing was performed on peripheral blood mononuclear cells (PBMCs). V and J are TRBV11-1 and TRBJ2-1, with TRBD1 matching over 10 bases. The source of this sequence is a man aged 18-30 years with type 2 diabetes. The CDR3 DNA reads as TGTGCCAGCAGCTTTGGGACAGGGGACTACAATGAGCAGTTCTTC. This translates into CASSFGTGDYNEQFF.